Shown below are 20 T cell receptor beta chains from a single sample sequenced in a study of blood T cell repertoires in COVID-19. Using immunoSEQ multiplex PCR, the repertoire was profiled, and TCRdb retains in-frame clones only, with some absent. The sample has over 120,000 clones, about 89% seen once. The sample comprised peripheral blood. The source is a man aged 55 to 70 with active or convalescent COVID-19.

The CDR3 DNA reads TGTGCCAGCAGCTCCCAGACAGTCATGAACACTGAAGCTTTCTTT. Protein product: CASSSQTVMNTEAFF. The rearrangement links TRBV7-2 to TRBJ1-1; tentatively, D is TRBD1 (5 bases). Between the trimmed V and J ends, which lost 4 bases and 0 bases, there was a span of 12 bases. The CDR3 runs to 15 residues. Germline values: CDR1 SGHTA, CDR2 FQGNSA.

The V gene is TRBV6-4, the J gene TRBJ1-2; possibly TRBD1 for D (6 bases). The V and J ends lost 4 bases and 4 bases respectively, with 16 bases between them. The CDR3 length is 15 residues. CDR1 MRHNA and CDR2 SNTAGT come from the germline V gene. The CDR3: CASSVDRTAVYGYTF. CDR3 in DNA: TGTGCCAGCAGTGTAGACAGGACAGCCGTCTATGGCTACACCTTC.

This sequence joins TRBV12-3 or TRBV12-4 and TRBJ2-7, with a weak D call TRBD1 (5 bases). Trimming cost V 7 bases and J 7 bases, with 14 bases left between them. The CDR3 loop spans 12 amino acids. CDR3 amino acids: CASNKGQKEQYF. CDR3 coding DNA: TGTGCCAGCAATAAGGGGCAAAAAGAGCAGTACTTC.

This clone was found once. The rearrangement uses TRBV30 and TRBJ2-5; 15 nucleotides align to TRBD2. The CDR3 is 13 residues long. CDR1 and CDR2 (germline): GTSNPN, SVGIG (reference sequence). V shed 8 bases, J shed 10 bases, and the junction held 8 bases outside the gene matches. CDR3 coding DNA: TGTGCCGTCAAGGGGACTAGCGGGAGGTACCAGTACTTC. It encodes CAVKGTSGRYQYF.

The J gene is TRBJ2-1, the V gene TRBV6-5, with 11 bases that match TRBD2. After removal of 5 bases from V and 7 bases from J, the junction contained 7 bases not matched to a gene. The CDR3 is 15 amino acids. Germline V gene sequence: CDR1 MNHEY, CDR2 SVGAGI. The CDR3: CASSRIAGGANEQFF. Written as DNA, the CDR3 is TGTGCCAGCAGTCGAATAGCGGGAGGGGCGAATGAGCAGTTCTTC.

This clone showed up just a few times. The V gene is TRBV5-4, the J gene TRBJ2-1; a weak D match, TRBD1 (5 bases). CDR3 length equals 14 residues. V was pared by 4 bases and J by 3 bases, with 11 bases between. Germline-derived CDR1 and CDR2 are SGHNT and YYREEE (reference sequence). CDR3 nucleotide sequence: TGTGCCAGCAGCCAGGACACAAACTACAATGAGCAGTTCTTC. Its translation: CASSQDTNYNEQFF.

This clone appeared a single time. This chain uses TRBV29-1 with TRBJ1-1, with a weak D call TRBD1 (5 bases). V was shortened by 2 bases and J by 5 bases, with 9 bases between the two germline ends. Germline loops: CDR1 SQVTM, CDR2 ANQGSEA. The CDR3 sequence is 12 residues long. CDR3 sequence (DNA): TGCAGCGTTGAATTTGACAGAACTGAAGCTTTCTTT. Translated, it gives CSVEFDRTEAFF.

The J gene is TRBJ2-2, the V gene TRBV7-3; 13 bases match TRBD2. Trimming took 5 bases from V and 8 from J; bases not matched to a gene: 11. CDR3 length: 17 amino acids. Germline CDR1 is SGHTA and CDR2 is FQGTGA. CDR3 loop: CASSHGGLAGVRGELFF. The CDR3 DNA follows: TGTGCCAGCAGCCACGGTGGACTAGCGGGAGTCAGAGGGGAGCTGTTTTTT.

The chain uses TRBV7-2 and TRBJ1-2, with D unclear. The CDR3 covers 16 residues. Between the trimmed V and J ends, which lost 2 bases and 2 bases, there was a span of 15 bases. Germline V gives CDR1 SGHTA, CDR2 FQGNSA. CDR3 loop: CASSLMQGGANYGYTF. CDR3 nucleotide sequence: TGTGCCAGCAGCTTAATGCAAGGCGGTGCCAACTATGGCTACACCTTC.

This clone was observed once. The CDR3 sequence is CASSQGLREGLWSYNEQFF. CDR3 in DNA: TGCGCCAGCAGCCAAGGCTTGCGGGAGGGCCTTTGGTCCTACAATGAGCAGTTCTTC. This chain connects TRBV4-3 to TRBJ2-1; 9 bases agree with TRBD2. Germline lookup yields CDR1 LGHNA and CDR2 YSLEER. Trimming cost V 1 base and J 1 base; bases outside gene matches: 11. The CDR3 runs to 19 residues.

The chain recombines TRBV6-5 with TRBJ2-1, with 9 positions matching TRBD2. The trim removed 2 bases at V and 9 bases at J, leaving 11 bases unmatched. Germline-derived CDR1 and CDR2 are MNHEY and SVGAGI. This CDR3 is built from 16 residues. CDR3 in amino acids: CASSYRFDSAGGEQFF. CDR3 bases: TGTGCCAGCAGTTACCGTTTCGACTCAGCGGGGGGTGAGCAGTTCTTC.

CDR3: CASSQDITYLNTGELFF. CDR3 nucleotides: TGTGCCAGCAGCCAAGATATCACATACCTCAACACCGGGGAGCTGTTTTTT. The chain combines TRBV4-2 with TRBJ2-2, with no clear D. Trimming pared 0 bases from V and 2 bases from J, leaving 13 bases between. CDR1 and CDR2 from the germline V gene are LGHNA and YNFKEQ. This CDR3 is built from 17 residues.

This chain uses TRBV15 with TRBJ2-7, with a weak D call TRBD1 (5 bases). CDR1 is LNHNV, CDR2 YYDKDF, per germline (reference sequence). The V and J ends lost 5 bases and 10 bases respectively, with 15 bases between them. CDR3 length: 12 residues. The CDR3 DNA follows: TGTGCCACCAGCCCCGAGAAAGGGGTTCAGTACTTC. Its protein product is CATSPEKGVQYF.

V gene TRBV30 combines with J gene TRBJ1-4; tentative D call: TRBD1 (5 bases). Germline V CDR1 and CDR2: GTSNPN, SVGIG (reference sequence). The germline V and J ends were trimmed by 4 bases and 6 bases, with 12 bases remaining between them. The CDR3 covers 13 residues. CDR3 protein: CAWKDAGYEKLFF. The CDR3, as DNA: TGTGCCTGGAAAGATGCAGGGTATGAAAAACTGTTTTTT.

V is TRBV4-3 and J is TRBJ1-2; D uncertain. V dropped 2 bases and J dropped 4 bases, with 8 bases sitting between them. The CDR3 covers 13 residues. Germline CDR1 and CDR2: LGHNA and YSLEER. In nucleotides, the CDR3 is TGCGCCAGCAGCCAATTGGGAGGCTATGGCTACACCTTC. This gives the protein CASSQLGGYGYTF.

This rearrangement joins TRBV29-1 to TRBJ2-2; perhaps TRBD2 as D (6 bases). Trimming took 4 bases from V and 5 from J, leaving 17 bases between them. CDR1 is SQVTM, CDR2 ANQGSEA, per germline. CDR3 length: 15 residues. The DNA for the CDR3 is TGCAGCGTTGCCTCAGAGTATGCGGGGACCGGGGAGCTGTTTTTT. This sequence encodes CSVASEYAGTGELFF.

The chain carries TRBV7-3 and TRBJ2-2, with 8 bases matching TRBD2. Germline V gives CDR1 SGHTA, CDR2 FQGTGA. This CDR3 is built from 15 residues. V gave up 4 bases and J gave up 0 bases; unmatched junction bases: 1. CDR3 sequence: CASSYSGTNTGELFF. CDR3 coding DNA: TGTGCCAGCAGCTATAGCGGGACGAACACCGGGGAGCTGTTTTTT.

The chain employs TRBV7-2 and TRBJ2-3; TRBD1 might be the D (5 bases). Trimming removed 5 bases from V and 2 bases from J, with 17 bases in between. The CDR3 has 16 residues. Per the germline V gene, CDR1 is SGHTA and CDR2 is FQGNSA. This CDR3 reads CASSQGFSRDTDTQYF. DNA of the CDR3: TGTGCCAGCAGCCAAGGATTTAGCAGGGACACAGATACGCAGTATTTT.

The genes are TRBV2 and TRBJ1-2; D gene ambiguous. The length of the CDR3 is 12 residues. Trimming shortened V by 2 bases and J by 6 bases, and 7 bases separated the two germline ends. CDR1 is SNHLY and CDR2 is FYNNEI in the germline V gene. The CDR3 DNA follows: TGTGCCAGCAGTGAAAGTCCGGATGGCTACACCTTC. As protein: CASSESPDGYTF.

The chain combines TRBV3-1 (or the pseudogene TRBV3-2) with TRBJ2-3, with D uncertain. V was pared by 4 bases and J by 3 bases, with 14 bases between. The CDR3 covers 15 residues. Germline CDR1 LGHDT, CDR2 YNNKEL (reference sequence). The CDR3 reads CASSPFGRNTDTQYF. CDR3 DNA: TGTGCCAGCAGCCCCTTCGGTAGAAATACAGATACGCAGTATTTT.